The rows below give T cell receptor beta chains drawn from one sample of a study of blood T cell repertoires in COVID-19. Assay used: immunoSEQ multiplex PCR; TCRdb lists only in-frame clones, some missing. There are roughly 150,000 clones in the sample; approximately 73% occur only once, and around 3.5% lies in the top ten. Sequenced: peripheral blood. The receptors originated from a woman aged 80 or older with acute or convalescent COVID-19. CDR3s include the opening cysteine and the closing phenylalanine or tryptophan. The D gene is left open where the match is weak. Part of the rows lack a size; the others show once, few, many or a class for expanded clones.

>TRBJ1-1|NA|NA|TRBV19
CASSITGQNTEAFF
TGTGCCAGTAGTATTACAGGGCAGAACACTGAAGCTTTCTTT
>TRBJ1-1|NA|NA|TRBV5-1
CASSSQLGGFSDTEAFF
TGCGCCAGCAGCTCTCAGCTCGGGGGGTTTAGCGACACTGAAGCTTTCTTT
>TRBJ2-1|NA|NA|TRBV27
CASSLSAPYNEQFF
TGTGCCAGCAGTTTATCAGCCCCTTACAATGAGCAGTTCTTC
>TRBJ1-4|NA|NA|TRBV30
CAWSVPHGTNEKLFF
TGTGCCTGGAGTGTACCCCACGGAACTAATGAAAAACTGTTTTTT
>TRBJ2-1|TRBD2|NA|TRBV19
CASSINKAGGSYNEQFF
TGTGCCAGTAGTATCAATAAAGCGGGAGGCTCCTACAATGAGCAGTTCTTC
>TRBJ1-1|TRBD1|NA|TRBV9
CASSVASSGGHYTEAFF
TGTGCCAGCAGCGTAGCGTCGTCAGGGGGCCATTACACTGAAGCTTTCTTT
>TRBJ2-7|NA|NA|TRBV7-9
CASSRLDGEQYF
TGTGCCAGCAGCAGACTCGACGGCGAGCAGTACTTC
>TRBJ1-2|NA|NA|TRBV7-2
CASSPLSGQGYGYTF
TGTGCCAGCAGCCCACTCTCAGGGCAGGGGTATGGCTACACCTTC
>TRBJ2-5|NA|NA|TRBV7-8
CASSLAGVVEEAQYF
TGTGCCAGCAGCTTAGCGGGAGTAGTCGAGGAGGCCCAGTACTTC
>TRBJ1-5|TRBD1|NA|TRBV9
CASSVDGQGDQPQHF
TGTGCCAGCAGCGTAGATGGACAGGGAGATCAGCCCCAGCATTTT
>TRBJ1-2|NA|NA|TRBV9
CASSPVVGGLWQGNGYTF
TGTGCCAGCAGCCCAGTAGTAGGCGGATTGTGGCAGGGGAATGGCTACACCTTC
>TRBJ2-5|NA|once|TRBV6-2/TRBV6-3
CASSYSGTTQETQYF
TGTGCCAGCAGTTACTCCGGGACAACACAAGAGACCCAGTACTTC
>TRBJ2-2|TRBD2|NA|TRBV3-1/TRBV3-2
CASSQLSGETGELFF
TGTGCCAGCAGCCAGTTAAGCGGGGAGACCGGGGAGCTGTTTTTT
>TRBJ2-2|NA|once|TRBV10-1
CASSDTTNTGELFF
TGCGCCAGCAGTGACACTACGAACACCGGGGAGCTGTTTTTT
>TRBJ2-1|NA|NA|TRBV11-2
CASSFGGGALDEQFF
TGTGCCAGCAGCTTCGGTGGGGGCGCGTTAGATGAGCAGTTCTTC
>TRBJ2-1|TRBD2|NA|TRBV2
CASSASGGPQFF
TGTGCCAGCAGTGCTAGCGGGGGACCTCAGTTCTTC
>TRBJ1-5|NA|few|TRBV20-1
CSGGGQPQHF
TGCAGTGGGGGAGGACAGCCCCAGCATTTT
>TRBJ2-7|TRBD2|NA|TRBV5-5
CASSLDGSGSPYEQYF
TGTGCCAGCAGCTTGGATGGTAGCGGGAGTCCCTACGAGCAGTACTTC
>TRBJ2-7|TRBD1|NA|TRBV3-1/TRBV3-2
CASSRQGAGEQYF
TGTGCCAGCAGCCGACAGGGGGCGGGAGAGCAGTACTTC
>TRBJ1-6|NA|NA|TRBV7-3
CASSLTGDSYNSPLHF
TGTGCCAGCAGCTTAACGGGAGATAGCTATAATTCACCCCTCCACTTT
>TRBJ1-1|TRBD1|NA|TRBV4-1
CASSRTGERNTEAFF
TGCGCCAGCAGCCGGACAGGGGAACGGAACACTGAAGCTTTCTTT
>TRBJ1-1|TRBD1|NA|TRBV7-3
CASSTQGDTEAFF
TGTGCCAGCAGCACACAGGGGGACACTGAAGCTTTCTTT
>TRBJ1-3|TRBD1|NA|TRBV18
CASSQPGQVYGNTIYF
TGTGCCAGCTCACAACCGGGACAGGTATACGGAAACACCATATATTTT
>TRBJ1-5|NA|NA|TRBV19
CASSTGGPQPQHF
TGTGCCAGTAGTACGGGCGGGCCTCAGCCCCAGCATTTT
>TRBJ1-1|NA|once|TRBV27
CASSFLPKEEAFF
TGTGCCAGCAGTTTTCTCCCCAAGGAGGAAGCTTTCTTT
>TRBJ2-3|TRBD1|few|TRBV5-6
CASSWDRGTDTQYF
TGTGCCAGCAGCTGGGACAGGGGAACAGATACGCAGTATTTT
>TRBJ1-3|NA|NA|TRBV30
CAWMYESGNTIYF
TGTGCCTGGATGTACGAGAGTGGAAACACCATATATTTT
>TRBJ1-1|NA|NA|TRBV30
CAGHLYSLTSAFF
TGTGCCGGGCACCTGTACTCATTAACTTCGGCTTTCTTT
>TRBJ2-2|TRBD1|NA|TRBV3-1/TRBV3-2
CASSPTGGTGELFF
TGTGCCAGCAGCCCGACAGGGGGGACCGGGGAGCTGTTTTTT
>TRBJ2-1|NA|NA|TRBV7-8
CASNPREAYNEQFF
TGTGCCAGCAACCCAAGGGAGGCATACAATGAGCAGTTCTTC
>TRBJ2-1|TRBD2|NA|TRBV5-1
CASSLSGGSYNEQFF
TGCGCCAGCAGCTTGAGCGGGGGCTCCTACAATGAGCAGTTCTTC
>TRBJ1-2|TRBD1|few|TRBV2
CASSDPGTGVYGYTF
TGTGCCAGCAGTGATCCCGGGACAGGGGTCTATGGCTACACCTTC
>TRBJ2-2|TRBD2|once|TRBV5-1
CASSARGAPDTGELFF
TGCGCCAGCAGCGCGCGGGGGGCCCCGGACACCGGGGAGCTGTTTTTT
>TRBJ1-1|NA|few|TRBV6-5
CASSPQANTEAFF
TGTGCCAGCAGTCCCCAGGCGAACACTGAAGCTTTCTTT
>TRBJ2-7|NA|NA|TRBV7-2
CASSYGGPYEQYF
TGTGCCAGCAGCTACGGAGGTCCCTACGAGCAGTACTTC
>TRBJ2-5|TRBD2|once|TRBV3-1/TRBV3-2
CASSQEQRPGLAGLPQYF
TGTGCCAGCAGCCAAGAACAGCGACCGGGACTAGCGGGGTTGCCCCAGTACTTC
>TRBJ1-5|NA|NA|TRBV2
CASSDSNSNQPQHF
TGTGCCAGCAGTGATTCTAATAGCAATCAGCCCCAGCATTTT
>TRBJ1-1|NA|once|TRBV6-5
CASRPGSAYTEAFF
TGTGCCAGCAGGCCAGGGTCGGCGTACACTGAAGCTTTCTTT
>TRBJ1-1|NA|NA|TRBV9
CASSVGQRTEAFF
TGTGCCAGCAGCGTAGGGCAGCGAACTGAAGCTTTCTTT
>TRBJ2-7|TRBD1|NA|TRBV6-5
CASRGAGTGSYEQYF
TGTGCCAGCAGGGGTGCCGGGACAGGCTCCTACGAGCAGTACTTC
>TRBJ2-1|TRBD2|NA|TRBV5-1
CASSLGTSGGSSYNEQFF
TGCGCCAGCAGCTTGGGGACTAGCGGAGGCAGCTCCTACAATGAGCAGTTCTTC
>TRBJ1-2|NA|NA|TRBV19
CATLQGVYGYTF
TGTGCCACCCTACAGGGTGTGTATGGCTACACCTTC
>TRBJ2-7|NA|few|TRBV6-5
CASSTRRGSYEQYF
TGTGCCAGCAGTACCAGGAGGGGCTCCTACGAGCAGTACTTC
>TRBJ2-7|NA|NA|TRBV19
CASSIGQAEQYF
TGTGCCAGTAGTATAGGACAAGCCGAGCAGTACTTC
>TRBJ1-4|TRBD1|NA|TRBV27
CASSPRQGREKLFF
TGTGCCAGCAGTCCAAGACAGGGTAGAGAAAAACTGTTTTTT
>TRBJ1-1|NA|NA|TRBV7-9
CASSREAAEAFF
TGTGCCAGCAGCCGGGAGGCAGCTGAAGCTTTCTTT
>TRBJ1-6|TRBD1|once|TRBV2
CARHRDRGSPLHF
TGTGCCAGACACCGGGACAGGGGATCACCCCTCCACTTT
>TRBJ1-2|NA|NA|TRBV5-5
CASSSQGFPNYGYTF
TGTGCCAGCAGCTCTCAGGGATTTCCCAACTATGGCTACACCTTC
>TRBJ2-2|TRBD1|NA|TRBV6-1
CASSGPGQGNTGELFF
TGTGCCAGCAGTGGGCCGGGACAGGGGAACACCGGGGAGCTGTTTTTT
>TRBJ1-2|NA|few|TRBV30
CAWSVQVANYGYTF
TGTGCCTGGAGTGTACAGGTTGCTAACTATGGCTACACCTTC
>TRBJ1-6|NA|NA|TRBV18
CASSVSSDSPLHF
TGTGCCAGCTCCGTATCGTCGGATTCACCCCTCCACTTT
>TRBJ2-2|NA|NA|TRBV4-1
CASSQKDTNTGELFF
TGCGCCAGCAGCCAGAAGGACACGAACACCGGGGAGCTGTTTTTT